Shown below are 12 T cell receptor beta chains from a single sample sequenced in a study of control samples from healthy donors and cancer patients. The method was immunoSEQ multiplex PCR; TCRdb's version includes in-frame clones alone and lacks a portion of them. The table has around 140,000 clones, roughly 89% seen once. Material for sequencing was blood. These TCRs come from a man aged 18 to 29 in good health.

The gene calls are TRBV7-9 and TRBJ1-5; D gene unclear. Germline CDR1 SEHNR, CDR2 FQNEAQ (reference sequence). The CDR3 runs to 16 residues. Trimming removed 2 bases from V and 7 bases from J, with 18 bases in between. The CDR3 is CASSLRHRPPRQPQHF. CDR3 bases: TGTGCCAGCAGCTTAAGACACCGACCCCCAAGGCAGCCCCAGCATTTT.

The V gene is TRBV5-1, the J gene TRBJ1-1, with D unresolved. The ends were cut back, 1 base at V and 0 bases at J, with 7 bases in the middle. CDR3 size: 14 residues. The germline V gene has CDR1 SGHRS and CDR2 YFSETQ. The CDR3 DNA reads as TGCGCCAGCAGCTTGTCAGAAATGAACACTGAAGCTTTCTTT. As protein: CASSLSEMNTEAFF.

The chain links TRBV30 to TRBJ2-5; 10 bases fit TRBD1. Germline CDR1 and CDR2: GTSNPN and SVGIG (reference sequence). This CDR3 has 14 amino acids. J gave up 7 bases and V 3 bases, and 8 bases lay outside the gene matches. CDR3 sequence (DNA): TGTGCCTGGAGGAGACAGGGGGCGGAGGGGACCCAGTACTTC. Encoded protein: CAWRRQGAEGTQYF.

V usage is TRBV6-5 and J usage is TRBJ1-6, with D possibly TRBD1 on 6 matching bases. V lost 6 bases and J 5 bases, leaving 11 bases between the germline ends. Per germline, CDR1 MNHEY and CDR2 SVGAGI. CDR3 length: 14 amino acids. CDR3 in amino acids: CASRGQTDNSPLHF. DNA of the CDR3: TGTGCCAGCAGAGGACAGACAGATAATTCACCCCTCCACTTT.

V gene TRBV4-2 combines with J gene TRBJ2-5; D uncertain. V was pared by 1 base and J by 2 bases, with 8 bases between. Germline V gives CDR1 LGHNA, CDR2 YNFKEQ. The CDR3 runs 14 residues. The CDR3 region is CASSQGLGQETQYF. The CDR3 DNA sequence: TGTGCCAGCAGCCAAGGCCTAGGACAAGAGACCCAGTACTTC.

This sequence joins TRBV6-5 and TRBJ2-2; D may be TRBD1 or TRBD2 (5 bases each). The CDR3 length is 14 residues. Trimming cost V 6 bases and J 6 bases, with 14 bases left between them. Germline values: CDR1 MNHEY, CDR2 SVGAGI. The CDR3 spells CASRALRGAGELFF. CDR3 coding DNA: TGTGCCAGCAGGGCACTTAGGGGAGCCGGGGAGCTGTTTTTT.

This chain connects TRBV4-2 to TRBJ2-1; D is undetermined. CDR3 length: 11 residues. Germline V gene lookup returns CDR1 LGHNA and CDR2 YNFKEQ. V gave up 1 base and J gave up 10 bases, with 5 bases separating them. CDR3: CASSQAREQFF. The CDR3 region has the DNA TGTGCCAGCAGCCAAGCGAGGGAGCAGTTCTTC.

This rearrangement joins TRBV9 to TRBJ2-2, with 15 bases lining up with TRBD2. From germline, CDR1 is SGDLS and CDR2 YYNGEE. V was pared by 3 bases and J by 7 bases, with 4 bases of the junction left unmatched. The CDR3 length is 16 residues. CDR3 bases: TGTGCCAGCAGCGCGGGACTAGCGGGGGGTGTCGGGGAGCTGTTTTTT. Its translation is CASSAGLAGGVGELFF.

V gene TRBV7-6 combines with J gene TRBJ1-3; 8 bases match TRBD1. The CDR3 extends over 15 amino acids. V shed 4 bases and J 2 bases; nucleotides not matched to a gene: 4. Germline V gene lookup returns CDR1 SGHVS and CDR2 FNYEAQ. The CDR3 spells CASSSGTGPGNTIYF. CDR3 DNA: TGTGCCAGCAGCTCTGGGACAGGTCCTGGAAACACCATATATTTT.

The chain carries TRBV2 and TRBJ1-2, with 10 bases that match TRBD1. The CDR3 is made up of 13 amino acids. V lost 6 bases, J lost 8 bases, and 6 bases stayed unmatched. Germline V CDR1 and CDR2: SNHLY, FYNNEI. The CDR3 coding sequence is TGTGCCAGCAGCCTCGACAGGGGGCGAGGCTACACCTTC. Its protein is CASSLDRGRGYTF.

This clone occurred a few times. V gene TRBV5-4 combines with J gene TRBJ2-3; TRBD2 aligns across 9 bases. Trimming at V came to 2 bases and at J to 0 bases, leaving 1 base not matched to a gene. Germline V gives CDR1 SGHNT, CDR2 YYREEE (reference sequence). This CDR3 is built from 15 residues. The CDR3 DNA reads TGTGCCAGCAGCTTTAGCGGGGGAAGCACAGATACGCAGTATTTT. Its translation: CASSFSGGSTDTQYF.

The V call is TRBV3-1 (or the pseudogene TRBV3-2), the J call TRBJ2-3, with 9 bases that match TRBD2. The ends lost 2 bases at V and 1 base at J; junction bases unmatched: 7. CDR3 size: 17 residues. The germline V gene encodes CDR1 LGHDT and CDR2 YNNKEL (reference sequence). This CDR3 reads CASSQMPIAGGTDTQYF. The CDR3 coding sequence is TGTGCCAGCAGCCAAATGCCCATAGCGGGGGGCACAGATACGCAGTATTTT.